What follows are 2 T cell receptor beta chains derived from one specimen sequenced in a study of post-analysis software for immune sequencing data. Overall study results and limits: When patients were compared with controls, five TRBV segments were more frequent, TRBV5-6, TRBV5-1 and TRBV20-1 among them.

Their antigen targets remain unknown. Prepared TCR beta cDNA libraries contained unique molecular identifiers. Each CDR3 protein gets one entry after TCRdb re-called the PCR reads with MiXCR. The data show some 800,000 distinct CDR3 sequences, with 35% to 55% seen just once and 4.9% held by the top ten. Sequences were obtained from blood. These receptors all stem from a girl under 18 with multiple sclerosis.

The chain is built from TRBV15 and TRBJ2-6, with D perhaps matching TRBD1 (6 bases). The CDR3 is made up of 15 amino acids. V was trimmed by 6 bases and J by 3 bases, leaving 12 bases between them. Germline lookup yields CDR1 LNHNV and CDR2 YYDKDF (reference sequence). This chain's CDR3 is CATRQGLSGANVLTF. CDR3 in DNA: TGTGCCACCAGACAGGGATTGAGTGGGGCCAACGTCCTGACTTTC.

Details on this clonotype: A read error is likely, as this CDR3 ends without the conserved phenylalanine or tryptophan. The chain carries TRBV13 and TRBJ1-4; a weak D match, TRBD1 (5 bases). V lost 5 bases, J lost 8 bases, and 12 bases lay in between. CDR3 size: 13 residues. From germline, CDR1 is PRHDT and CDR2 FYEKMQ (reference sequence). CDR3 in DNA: TGTGCCAGCAGCCCGAGGAGGGGAGAAAAACTGTTTATT. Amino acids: CASSPRRGEKLFI.